The present T cell receptor beta chain was sequenced within a study of shared clonotypes between healthy human individuals. Study observations and caveats: Donor scarcity curtailed the genetic and exposure-history diversity represented herein.

Assay used: immunoSEQ multiplex PCR; TCRdb lists only in-frame clones, some missing. The sample includes 1,400,000 or so clones, approximately 98.5% of them seen just once. Points on this clone: The target antigen is unknown.

Donors had no recently reported acute infections or vaccinations and were HIV-negative. Researchers partitioned CD4+ cells into CD45RA+ naive and CD45RA-negative memory subsets. The ends were cut back, 1 base at V and 1 base at J, with 4 bases in the middle. Germline loops: CDR1 SNHLY, CDR2 FYNNEI. CDR3 size: 13 residues. This TCR was sampled from a man aged 30 to 39 in good health. The rearrangement links TRBV2 to TRBJ1-1; D is unresolved. Sequenced sample: naive CD4+ T cells sorted from blood. The subset denotes: CD45RA+ positively selected. For the CDR3, the DNA is TGTGCCAGCAGTGAAGTGGAGAACACTGAAGCTTTCTTT. Translation gives CASSEVENTEAFF.